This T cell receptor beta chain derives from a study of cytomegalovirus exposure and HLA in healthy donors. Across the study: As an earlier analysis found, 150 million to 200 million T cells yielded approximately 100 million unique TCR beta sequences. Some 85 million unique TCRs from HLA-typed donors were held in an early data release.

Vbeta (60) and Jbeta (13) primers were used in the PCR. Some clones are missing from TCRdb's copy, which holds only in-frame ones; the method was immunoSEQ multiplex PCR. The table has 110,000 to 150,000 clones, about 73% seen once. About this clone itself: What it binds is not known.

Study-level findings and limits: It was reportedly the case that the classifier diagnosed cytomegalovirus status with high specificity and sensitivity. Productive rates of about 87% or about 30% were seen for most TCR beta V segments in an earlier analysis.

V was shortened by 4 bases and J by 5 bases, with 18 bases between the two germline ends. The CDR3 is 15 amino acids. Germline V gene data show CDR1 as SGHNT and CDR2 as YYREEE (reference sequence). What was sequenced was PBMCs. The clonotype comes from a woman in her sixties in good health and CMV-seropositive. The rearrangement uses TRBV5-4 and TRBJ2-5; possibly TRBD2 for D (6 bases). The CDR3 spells CASSRGSLALETQYF. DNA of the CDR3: TGTGCCAGCAGCCGCGGCAGCCTAGCGTTGGAGACCCAGTACTTC. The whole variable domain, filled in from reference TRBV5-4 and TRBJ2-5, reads ETGVTQSPTHLIKTRGQQVTLRCSSQSGHNTVSWYQQALGQGPQFIFQYYREEENGRGNFPPRFSGLQFPNYSSELNVNALELDDSALYLCASSRGSLALETQYFGPGTRLLVL.